This section outlines one T cell receptor beta chain sequence together with its context. Its antigen is unknown. This sample was taken from a study of cytomegalovirus exposure and HLA in healthy donors. Primers for the PCR totalled 60 Vbeta and 13 Jbeta. The data were produced by immunoSEQ multiplex PCR, yet TCRdb's version contains in-frame clones alone and is incomplete. The sample has about 160,000 clones; roughly 88% are singletons. General study points: A classifier reportedly called cytomegalovirus status with high sensitivity and specificity. HLA allele associations emerged for fewer than 20,000 TCR beta sequences in a later analysis, at 0.05 false discovery rate.

The junction had 12 bases not matched to a gene; V was cut back by 3 bases and J by 4 bases. The CDR3 covers 17 residues. In germline, CDR1 is LNHNV, CDR2 YYDKDF (reference sequence). V is TRBV15 and J is TRBJ2-1; 7 positions match TRBD1. Source material: PBMCs. This clonotype was sampled from a woman in her late teens or twenties in good health and CMV-seronegative. CDR3 in DNA: TGTGCCACCAGCAGCTACACCGGGACAGTCTTTTACAATGAGCAGTTCTTC. This translates into CATSSYTGTVFYNEQFF. Full variable domain (outside the CDR3, taken from reference TRBV15 and TRBJ2-1): DAMVIQNPRYQVTQFGKPVTLSCSQTLNHNVMYWYQQKSSQAPKLLFHYYDKDFNNEADTPDNFQSRRPNTSFCFLDIRSPGLGDTAMYLCATSSYTGTVFYNEQFFGPGTRLTVL.